Detailed here is one T cell receptor (beta chain). The data stem from a study of cytomegalovirus exposure and HLA in healthy donors. The PCR made use of 60 Vbeta and 13 Jbeta primers. Sequencing used immunoSEQ multiplex PCR; TCRdb keeps in-frame clones, though not all of them. Of about 61,000 clones in the sample, approximately 87% were seen once. Losses at the gene ends were 5 bases for V and 1 base for J; bases not matched to a gene: 13. The CDR3 length is 17 residues. Germline lookup yields CDR1 MDHEN and CDR2 SYDVKM. Sequenced input: PBMCs. The TCR originated in a young man in good health and CMV-seronegative. J is TRBJ2-7 and V is TRBV28; TRBD2 matches at 8 bases. CDR3 in amino acids: CASSPDSYGGASYEQYF. CDR3 DNA: TGTGCCAGCAGTCCCGATTCTTACGGGGGGGCTTCCTACGAGCAGTACTTC.